This T cell receptor (beta chain) was identified during a study of T cell repertoires in cytomegalovirus infection. In the study overall: Public signatures in TCR beta pointed to CMV infection and matching HLA type. Study results and limitations: The response measured ex vivo was dominated by TCR beta clonotypes (HLA-C-restricted and CMV-specific). Carriers of CMV plus the relevant HLA were identified by cumulative public TCR beta family frequency.

TCRdb redid the calling of the reads with MiXCR, one entry per CDR3 protein. This sample has 700,000 to 900,000 distinct CDR3 sequences, with just under 30% found just once. To note about this clonotype: Its antigen is as yet unknown.

Sequencing was performed on cultured CD8+ T cells from PBMCs, taken from culture after CMV antigen stimulation. The TCR was taken from a human donor in good health (CMV status not recorded). Some clones in this sample may be carry-over from other donors' samples.

CDR3 loop: CASSMDNTDTQYF. The CDR3 nucleotides are TGTGCCAGCAGCATGGACAACACAGATACGCAGTATTTT. The chain couples TRBV7-3 to TRBJ2-3, with D possibly being TRBD1 (5 bases). The CDR3 totals 13 residues. V gave up 5 bases and J gave up 2 bases, with 8 bases separating them. Germline V gene data show CDR1 as SGHTA and CDR2 as FQGTGA. The full variable domain, its missing parts supplied by reference TRBV7-3 and TRBJ2-3, is GAGVSQTPSNKVTEKGKYVELRCDPISGHTALYWYRQSLGQGPEFLIYFQGTGAADDSGLPNDRFFAVRPEGSVSTLKIQRTERGDSAVYLCASSMDNTDTQYFGPGTRLTVL.